This entry is about one T cell receptor (beta chain). This specimen belongs to a study of technical replicates of blood from a few donors. The protocol was immunoSEQ multiplex PCR, while the TCRdb copy is restricted to in-frame clones and leaves out a portion. The sample consists of about 89,000 clones, 85% to 95% of them appearing once. This CDR3 is 14 amino acids long. Germline CDR1 reads SGHNT; CDR2 reads YYREEE (reference sequence). The V gene end was trimmed by 4 bases and the J gene end by 4 bases; junction bases not matched to a gene: 5. The chain is built from TRBV5-4 and TRBJ2-7; 10 bases map to TRBD1. Sequenced input: T cells isolated from PBMCs. This clonotype was obtained from a human donor in good health. The CDR3 reads CASSARDRGYEQYF. CDR3 DNA: TGTGCCAGCAGCGCCCGGGACAGGGGATACGAGCAGTACTTC.